The clone carrying this TCR beta chain was detected only once. The sample comes from a study of blood T cell repertoires in COVID-19. Study as a whole: Material from acute and convalescent COVID-19 was sourced from the United States, Italy and Spain. T cells, B-cell-depleted T cells, or PBMCs provided the cDNA or gDNA that served as material.

The authors' processing: Estimates of nucleated cell counts were drawn from the amplification of reference gene primers. Repertoires were generated with immunoSEQ multiplex PCR, while TCRdb's copy carries only in-frame clones and drops some. That table is the source of V, J and clone size, and D and trimming were worked out from the DNA. The sample shows about 210,000 clones, approximately 90% of them seen only once. This CDR3 spans 16 amino acids. From germline, CDR1 is SGHDN and CDR2 FVKESK. The ends lost 1 base at V and 3 bases at J; junction bases unmatched: 6. This clonotype was sampled from a young man with acute or convalescent COVID-19. V usage is TRBV14 and J usage is TRBJ2-1; 7 bases align to TRBD1. Sample: peripheral blood. The CDR3: CASSQGRGIGYNEQFF. The CDR3 nucleotides read TGTGCCAGCAGCCAAGGCAGGGGGATAGGCTACAATGAGCAGTTCTTC.